Listed below are T cell receptor beta chains from one sample, sequenced in a study of breast tumors, draining lymph nodes, adjacent tissues. MiXCR, applied by TCRdb to the multiplex PCR reads, yields one record per CDR3 protein. The repertoire holds under 250,000 distinct CDR3 sequences, with roughly 32% as singletons. Sequences were obtained from axillary lymph node tissue. These receptors came from a female donor with breast cancer. Some clones in this sample may be carry-over from other donors' samples. CDR3s include the opening cysteine and the closing phenylalanine or tryptophan. The D gene is left open where the match is weak. Clone size, where shown, is once, few, many, or a class for clones that have expanded.

d_gene: TRBD1; abundance: -; v_gene: TRBV4-1; j_gene: TRBJ1-6; CDR3aa: CASSQVVGTGIGSLHF; CDR3nt: TGCGCCAGCAGCCAAGTGGTAGGGACAGGAATCGGTTCCCTCCACTTT
d_gene: -; abundance: many; v_gene: TRBV12-3/TRBV12-4; j_gene: TRBJ2-6; CDR3aa: CASSSRDGYSGANVLTF; CDR3nt: TGTGCCAGCAGTTCCCGGGACGGGTACTCTGGGGCCAACGTCCTGACTTTC
d_gene: -; abundance: -; v_gene: TRBV5-5; j_gene: TRBJ1-2; CDR3aa: CASIYLCSVEDGGGGYTF; CDR3nt: -
d_gene: -; abundance: -; v_gene: TRBV10-3; j_gene: TRBJ1-5; CDR3aa: CAISEGAGAWHEHF; CDR3nt: TGTGCCATCAGTGAGGGGGCGGGAGCTTGGCACGAGCATTTT
d_gene: TRBD2; abundance: many; v_gene: TRBV4-1; j_gene: TRBJ2-3; CDR3aa: CASSQEWGLAGDTQYF; CDR3nt: TGCGCCAGCAGCCAAGAGTGGGGACTAGCGGGAGATACGCAGTATTTT
d_gene: TRBD2; abundance: many; v_gene: TRBV19; j_gene: TRBJ2-5; CDR3aa: CASSGGGMGKQETQYF; CDR3nt: TGTGCCAGTAGTGGGGGGGGAATGGGCAAACAAGAGACCCAGTACTTC
d_gene: -; abundance: -; v_gene: TRBV11-1; j_gene: TRBJ2-1; CDR3aa: CASSLGGGSNEQFF; CDR3nt: TGTGCCAGCAGCTTAGGGGGAGGATCCAATGAGCAGTTCTTC
d_gene: -; abundance: many; v_gene: TRBV9; j_gene: TRBJ2-5; CDR3aa: CASSVATMGETQYF; CDR3nt: TGTGCCAGCAGCGTAGCTACCATGGGGGAGACCCAGTACTTC
d_gene: -; abundance: many; v_gene: TRBV24-1; j_gene: TRBJ2-1; CDR3aa: CATSDSGYYNEQFF; CDR3nt: TGTGCCACCAGTGACTCGGGGTACTACAATGAGCAGTTCTTC
d_gene: -; abundance: -; v_gene: TRBV6-2/TRBV6-3; j_gene: TRBJ2-7; CDR3aa: CASSHSRLGSEQYF; CDR3nt: TGTGCCAGCAGTCACTCGAGACTAGGATCCGAGCAGTACTTC
d_gene: -; abundance: many; v_gene: TRBV5-1; j_gene: TRBJ2-1; CDR3aa: CASSLGLLPYNEQFF; CDR3nt: TGCGCCAGCAGCCTGGGGCTGTTGCCCTACAATGAGCAGTTCTTC
d_gene: TRBD2; abundance: many; v_gene: TRBV7-6; j_gene: TRBJ2-2; CDR3aa: CASSLEFGTNGGELFF; CDR3nt: TGTGCCAGCAGCTTAGAGTTCGGGACTAACGGCGGGGAGCTGTTTTTT
d_gene: TRBD2; abundance: many; v_gene: TRBV11-3; j_gene: TRBJ2-3; CDR3aa: CASSFLAGGGTDTQYF; CDR3nt: TGTGCCAGCAGCTTTTTAGCGGGAGGCGGCACAGATACGCAGTATTTT
d_gene: -; abundance: many; v_gene: TRBV6-1; j_gene: TRBJ2-6; CDR3aa: CASTGDAVTVGANVLTF; CDR3nt: TGTGCCAGCACCGGGGACGCAGTAACGGTTGGGGCCAACGTCCTGACTTTC
d_gene: -; abundance: many; v_gene: TRBV6-5; j_gene: TRBJ2-7; CDR3aa: CASGNIRRGRTGEQYF; CDR3nt: TGTGCCAGCGGCAATATTCGGCGAGGGCGGACCGGCGAGCAGTACTTC
d_gene: -; abundance: few; v_gene: TRBV30; j_gene: TRBJ2-2; CDR3aa: CAWRSGAVANTGELFF; CDR3nt: TGTGCCTGGAGGTCAGGGGCGGTCGCGAACACCGGGGAGCTGTTTTTT
d_gene: TRBD1; abundance: many; v_gene: TRBV27; j_gene: TRBJ2-7; CDR3aa: CASRTTGGNYEQYF; CDR3nt: TGTGCCAGCAGAACGACAGGGGGTAACTACGAGCAGTACTTC
d_gene: TRBD1; abundance: many; v_gene: TRBV3-1; j_gene: TRBJ1-4; CDR3aa: CASSQKRGRDEKLFF; CDR3nt: TGTGCCAGCAGCCAAAAGAGGGGGCGGGATGAAAAACTGTTTTTT
d_gene: -; abundance: many; v_gene: TRBV11-2; j_gene: TRBJ1-2; CDR3aa: CASSLAWRTDGYTF; CDR3nt: TGTGCCAGCAGCTTAGCCTGGCGAACGGATGGCTACACCTTC
d_gene: TRBD1; abundance: many; v_gene: TRBV19; j_gene: TRBJ1-5; CDR3aa: CASSRDRDPSRPQHF; CDR3nt: TGTGCCAGCAGTAGGGACAGGGACCCCTCGAGGCCCCAGCATTTT
d_gene: -; abundance: -; v_gene: TRBV7-9; j_gene: TRBJ2-7; CDR3aa: CAIEGYKQYF; CDR3nt: TGTGCCATCGAGGGCTACAAGCAGTACTTC
d_gene: -; abundance: -; v_gene: TRBV2; j_gene: TRBJ1-3; CDR3aa: CASSEARAGNTIYF; CDR3nt: TGTGCCAGCAGTGAAGCCCGGGCTGGAAACACCATATATTTT
d_gene: -; abundance: many; v_gene: TRBV28; j_gene: TRBJ2-5; CDR3aa: CASSFSVGTQYF; CDR3nt: TGTGCCAGCAGTTTTTCCGTAGGGACCCAGTACTTC
d_gene: TRBD2; abundance: few; v_gene: TRBV20-1; j_gene: TRBJ2-1; CDR3aa: CSAEQEGGRGGNEQFF; CDR3nt: TGCAGTGCAGAACAAGAGGGCGGGAGGGGGGGCAATGAGCAGTTCTTC
d_gene: -; abundance: many; v_gene: TRBV11-2; j_gene: TRBJ2-7; CDR3aa: CASSLDPLGTSGSYEQYF; CDR3nt: TGTGCCAGCAGCTTAGACCCTCTGGGGACGAGCGGATCCTACGAGCAGTACTTC
d_gene: -; abundance: many; v_gene: TRBV28; j_gene: TRBJ2-7; CDR3aa: CASSSGAAHYEQYF; CDR3nt: TGTGCCAGCAGCTCCGGGGCCGCCCACTACGAGCAGTACTTC
d_gene: -; abundance: many; v_gene: TRBV7-9; j_gene: TRBJ2-3; CDR3aa: CASSLARSRTDTQYF; CDR3nt: TGTGCCAGCAGCTTAGCGCGAAGCAGAACAGATACGCAGTATTTT
d_gene: -; abundance: many; v_gene: TRBV5-4; j_gene: TRBJ1-6; CDR3aa: CASSLQPPDRLNSPLHF; CDR3nt: TGTGCCAGCAGCTTGCAACCCCCAGACAGGCTAAATTCACCCCTCCACTTT
d_gene: -; abundance: -; v_gene: TRBV14; j_gene: TRBJ1-2; CDR3aa: CASSQEGGTANYGYTF; CDR3nt: TGTGCCAGCAGCCAAGAAGGGGGAACAGCAAACTATGGTTACACCTTC
d_gene: TRBD1; abundance: -; v_gene: TRBV6-1; j_gene: TRBJ2-1; CDR3aa: CASSETDQEDRGFF; CDR3nt: TGTGCCAGCAGTGAAACCGACCAGGAGGACAGGGGATTCTTC
d_gene: TRBD2; abundance: many; v_gene: TRBV6-5; j_gene: TRBJ2-7; CDR3aa: CASSPRSAAGVYEQYF; CDR3nt: TGTGCCAGCAGTCCCCGGTCGGCAGCGGGAGTCTACGAGCAGTACTTC
d_gene: -; abundance: -; v_gene: TRBV24-1; j_gene: TRBJ1-4; CDR3aa: CATSHRESDEKLFF; CDR3nt: TGTGCCACCAGTCACAGGGAAAGTGATGAAAAACTGTTTTTT
d_gene: -; abundance: many; v_gene: TRBV7-9; j_gene: TRBJ2-7; CDR3aa: CASSPPSREQYF; CDR3nt: TGTGCCAGCAGCCCCCCTTCCCGGGAGCAGTACTTC
d_gene: -; abundance: many; v_gene: TRBV19; j_gene: TRBJ1-5; CDR3aa: CASHNPSGEPQHF; CDR3nt: TGTGCCAGTCACAACCCTTCGGGCGAGCCCCAGCATTTT
d_gene: -; abundance: once; v_gene: TRBV2; j_gene: TRBJ2-7; CDR3aa: CASSSGRTPGTREQYF; CDR3nt: TGTGCCAGCAGTAGTGGGAGGACCCCGGGAACGAGGGAGCAGTACTTC
d_gene: -; abundance: many; v_gene: TRBV20-1; j_gene: TRBJ2-3; CDR3aa: CSAWVPDRSATQYF; CDR3nt: TGCAGTGCCTGGGTCCCCGACAGGTCTGCTACGCAGTATTTT
d_gene: TRBD1; abundance: -; v_gene: TRBV11-2; j_gene: TRBJ1-5; CDR3aa: CASSPGQGESNQPQHF; CDR3nt: TGTGCCAGCAGCCCCGGACAGGGGGAAAGCAATCAGCCCCAGCATTTT
d_gene: -; abundance: many; v_gene: TRBV7-2; j_gene: TRBJ2-7; CDR3aa: CASSLFLVPEQYF; CDR3nt: TGTGCCAGCAGCTTATTCCTGGTCCCCGAGCAGTACTTC
d_gene: -; abundance: many; v_gene: TRBV20-1; j_gene: TRBJ2-7; CDR3aa: CSAAESYEQYF; CDR3nt: TGCAGTGCCGCCGAATCCTACGAGCAGTACTTC
d_gene: TRBD1; abundance: many; v_gene: TRBV11-2; j_gene: TRBJ2-7; CDR3aa: CASSYPGTGGYEQYF; CDR3nt: TGTGCCAGCAGCTACCCCGGGACAGGGGGGTACGAGCAGTACTTC
d_gene: TRBD1; abundance: many; v_gene: TRBV5-5; j_gene: TRBJ1-2; CDR3aa: CASSLVGTGSGYTF; CDR3nt: TGTGCCAGCAGCTTGGTAGGGACAGGATCTGGCTACACCTTC
d_gene: -; abundance: -; v_gene: TRBV10-3; j_gene: TRBJ1-4; CDR3aa: CAITETGNEKLFF; CDR3nt: TGTGCCATCACTGAAACGGGGAATGAAAAACTGTTTTTT
d_gene: -; abundance: many; v_gene: TRBV11-3; j_gene: TRBJ2-1; CDR3aa: CASSLEVTGEQFF; CDR3nt: TGTGCCAGCAGCTTAGAAGTGACGGGTGAGCAGTTCTTC
d_gene: TRBD1; abundance: -; v_gene: TRBV6-6; j_gene: TRBJ1-5; CDR3aa: CASSHTGQGARQPQHF; CDR3nt: TGTGCCAGCAGTCACACCGGACAGGGGGCCCGTCAGCCCCAGCATTTT
d_gene: TRBD1; abundance: few; v_gene: TRBV19; j_gene: TRBJ1-1; CDR3aa: CASSPRTGGRAEAFF; CDR3nt: TGTGCCAGTAGTCCTCGGACAGGGGGCCGGGCTGAAGCTTTCTTT
d_gene: -; abundance: many; v_gene: TRBV25-1; j_gene: TRBJ2-5; CDR3aa: CASSESVLQETQYF; CDR3nt: TGTGCCAGCAGTGAATCTGTGCTCCAAGAGACCCAGTACTTC
d_gene: -; abundance: -; v_gene: TRBV27; j_gene: TRBJ2-1; CDR3aa: CASSFLLGGYNEQFF; CDR3nt: TGTGCCAGCAGTTTCCTACTAGGGGGGTACAATGAGCAGTTCTTC
d_gene: TRBD1; abundance: many; v_gene: TRBV7-2; j_gene: TRBJ1-2; CDR3aa: CASGNDRGQYYGYPF; CDR3nt: TGTGCCAGCGGTAATGACAGGGGGCAATACTATGGCTACCCCTTC
d_gene: -; abundance: many; v_gene: TRBV19; j_gene: TRBJ2-5; CDR3aa: CASSIQGSETQYF; CDR3nt: TGTGCCAGTAGTATACAGGGGTCGGAGACCCAGTACTTC
d_gene: -; abundance: -; v_gene: TRBV28; j_gene: TRBJ2-6; CDR3aa: CASSLRTADTEAF; CDR3nt: TGTGCCAGCAGTTTAAGGACAGCCGACACTGAAGCTTTC
d_gene: -; abundance: once; v_gene: TRBV5-1; j_gene: TRBJ2-5; CDR3aa: CASSLAQGQETQYF; CDR3nt: TGCGCCAGCAGCTTGGCTCAGGGCCAAGAGACCCAGTACTTC
d_gene: -; abundance: few; v_gene: TRBV12-3/TRBV12-4; j_gene: TRBJ2-4; CDR3aa: CASSHMDIQYF; CDR3nt: TGTGCCAGCAGCCACATGGACATTCAGTACTTC
d_gene: -; abundance: many; v_gene: TRBV18; j_gene: TRBJ1-5; CDR3aa: CASSPQEAQPQHF; CDR3nt: TGTGCCAGCTCACCGCAGGAGGCTCAGCCCCAGCATTTT
d_gene: -; abundance: many; v_gene: TRBV7-2; j_gene: TRBJ2-1; CDR3aa: CASGRTYYNEQFF; CDR3nt: TGTGCCAGCGGGAGGACCTACTACAATGAGCAGTTCTTC
d_gene: TRBD1; abundance: many; v_gene: TRBV9; j_gene: TRBJ2-3; CDR3aa: CASSPGQGTDTQYF; CDR3nt: TGTGCCAGCAGCCCGGGACAGGGTACAGATACGCAGTATTTT
d_gene: -; abundance: many; v_gene: TRBV24-1; j_gene: TRBJ2-1; CDR3aa: CATSDLGRRNNEQFF; CDR3nt: TGTGCCACCAGTGATTTAGGCAGACGGAACAATGAGCAGTTCTTC
d_gene: TRBD1; abundance: once; v_gene: TRBV9; j_gene: TRBJ1-6; CDR3aa: CASSVVGQLNSPLHF; CDR3nt: TGTGCCAGCAGCGTAGTGGGACAGCTCAATTCACCCCTCCACTTT
d_gene: -; abundance: -; v_gene: TRBV7-2; j_gene: TRBJ2-1; CDR3aa: CASSLFFARYNERFF; CDR3nt: TGTGCCAGCAGCTTATTTTTCGCAAGGTACAATGAGCGGTTCTTC
d_gene: -; abundance: many; v_gene: TRBV20-1; j_gene: TRBJ2-5; CDR3aa: CSASRPAGRQETQYF; CDR3nt: TGCAGTGCTAGCCGACCTGCGGGGCGACAAGAGACCCAGTACTTC
d_gene: -; abundance: -; v_gene: TRBV15; j_gene: TRBJ1-6; CDR3aa: CATSSPGRLGTSNSPPHF; CDR3nt: TGTGCCACCAGCAGCCCGGGTCGGTTGGGTACGAGTAATTCACCCCCCCACTTT